Listed here are 24 T cell receptor beta chains from one sample, sequenced in a study of shared clonotypes between healthy human individuals. Produced via immunoSEQ multiplex PCR; TCRdb's table is partial and in-frame only. The repertoire holds more than 550,000 clones, over 60% seen once, with approximately 1.7% in the top ten. Sequencing was carried out using memory CD4+ T cells sorted from blood. Stated subset: CD45RA-negative fraction. The origin of the receptors is a woman in her 30s in good health.

V usage is TRBV5-1 and J usage is TRBJ2-5, with 10 bases that match TRBD1. Germline-derived CDR1 and CDR2 are SGHRS and YFSETQ. The CDR3 covers 15 residues. J was trimmed by 5 bases and V by 3 bases; bases with no gene match: 7. CDR3 sequence: CASSSRQGAAETQYF. CDR3 nucleotides: TGCGCCAGCAGCTCGCGACAGGGGGCGGCGGAGACCCAGTACTTC. The whole variable domain, remainder taken from reference TRBV5-1 and TRBJ2-5, is KAGVTQTPRYLIKTRGQQVTLSCSPISGHRSVSWYQQTPGQGLQFLFEYFSETQRNKGNFPGRFSGRQFSNSRSEMNVSTLELGDSALYLCASSSRQGAAETQYFGPGTRLLVL.

Ten or more counts support this clone. The V call is TRBV7-2, the J call TRBJ1-3; a weak D match, TRBD1 (5 bases). The germline V gene encodes CDR1 SGHTA and CDR2 FQGNSA. Trimming took off 5 bases at V and 6 bases at J, with 11 bases between the two ends. This CDR3 has 13 residues. This chain's CDR3 is CASSQQALNTIYF. CDR3 DNA sequence: TGTGCCAGCAGCCAACAGGCGCTAAACACCATATATTTT.

The V gene is TRBV5-1, the J gene TRBJ2-7, with TRBD2 matching over 7 bases. The CDR3 has 14 residues. The J segment lost 3 bases and the V segment lost 3 bases, leaving 6 bases of the junction unmatched. Germline V gives CDR1 SGHRS, CDR2 YFSETQ. CDR3 in DNA: TGCGCCAGCAGCTCTGGCGGGAGTTTCTACGAGCAGTACTTC. As protein: CASSSGGSFYEQYF.

The V call is TRBV7-2, the J call TRBJ2-1, with D hard to call. Germline CDR1 reads SGHTA; CDR2 reads FQGNSA. V was pared by 3 bases and J by 2 bases, with 8 bases between. The CDR3 length is 14 residues. CDR3 loop: CASSFAPTYNEQFF. The CDR3, as DNA: TGTGCCAGCAGCTTTGCCCCCACCTACAATGAGCAGTTCTTC.

This chain joins TRBV5-8 and TRBJ2-6; D possibly matches TRBD1 or TRBD2 (5 bases each). The CDR3 runs 18 residues. The germline V and J ends were trimmed by 5 bases and 0 bases, with 18 bases remaining between them. CDR1 is SGHTS and CDR2 is YDEGEE in the germline V gene. The CDR3 nucleotides read TGTGCCAGCAGTTTTCCGGGACGCCCGGACTCTGGGGCCAACGTCCTGACTTTC. Translating it yields CASSFPGRPDSGANVLTF.

This clone turned up a few times. The chain combines TRBV6-4 with TRBJ1-4; D unresolved. V shed 4 bases and J shed 8 bases, with 11 bases lying between them. CDR1 and CDR2 from the germline V gene are MRHNA and SNTAGT. The CDR3 extends over 13 amino acids. The CDR3 here is CASSVGRGEKLFF. The CDR3 DNA is TGTGCCAGCAGTGTGGGAAGAGGCGAAAAACTGTTTTTT.

The chain joins TRBV18 to TRBJ1-3, with 7 bases matching TRBD1. CDR3 length: 18 residues. Looked up from germline, CDR1 is KGHSH and CDR2 is LQKENI. V lost 3 bases, J lost 0 bases, and 11 bases stayed unmatched. CDR3: CASSPYHWDSDSGNTIYF. The CDR3 DNA reads TGTGCCAGCTCACCTTATCACTGGGACAGTGACTCTGGAAACACCATATATTTT. The full variable domain, rest sourced from reference TRBV18 and TRBJ1-3, is NAGVMQNPRHLVRRRGQEARLRCSPMKGHSHVYWYRQLPEEGLKFMVYLQKENIIDESGMPKERFSAEFPKEGPSILRIQQVVRGDSAAYFCASSPYHWDSDSGNTIYFGEGSWLTVV.

This clone appeared a few times. V gene TRBV19 combines with J gene TRBJ2-1; tentatively, D is TRBD2 (5 bases). The V and J ends lost 5 bases and 3 bases respectively, with 17 bases between them. The CDR3 has 16 residues. Germline V CDR1 and CDR2: LNHDA, SQIVND (reference sequence). The CDR3 reads CASSYRGQAFYNEQFF. The CDR3 DNA reads as TGTGCCAGTAGTTATCGCGGGCAAGCTTTCTACAATGAGCAGTTCTTC.

This chain links TRBV7-8 with TRBJ2-1, with 12 bases identical to TRBD2. This CDR3 is 16 amino acids long. After removal of 5 bases from V and 4 bases from J, the junction contained 6 bases not matched to a gene. CDR1 is SGHVS, CDR2 FQNEAQ, per germline. The CDR3 nucleotides are TGTGCCAGCAGCGCCACTCTAGCGGGAGGGTACAATGAGCAGTTCTTC. This encodes CASSATLAGGYNEQFF.

The chain combines TRBV30 with TRBJ2-7; 8 nucleotides match TRBD2. The germline V gene encodes CDR1 GTSNPN and CDR2 SVGIG (reference sequence). The V gene end was trimmed by 3 bases and the J gene end by 4 bases; junction bases not matched to a gene: 2. The CDR3 totals 12 residues. The CDR3 protein is CAWRGLAYEQYF. The CDR3 coding sequence is TGTGCCTGGAGAGGACTAGCATACGAGCAGTACTTC.

The chain joins TRBV5-6 to TRBJ2-7, with 9 bases fitting TRBD1. Germline values: CDR1 SGHDT, CDR2 YYEEEE. The V segment lost 3 bases and the J segment 3 bases; nucleotides outside the gene matches: 4. The CDR3 is made up of 14 amino acids. CDR3 sequence reads: CASSSGQGLYEQYF. The CDR3, as DNA: TGTGCCAGCAGCTCCGGACAGGGGCTCTACGAGCAGTACTTC.

J is TRBJ1-5 and V is TRBV6-1; D gene uncertain. This CDR3 contains 12 residues. The V gene lost 4 bases and the J gene lost 6 bases, with 7 bases spanning the gap. Germline lookup yields CDR1 MNHNS and CDR2 SASEGT. Here the CDR3 reads CASSGLSQPQHF. The CDR3, as DNA: TGTGCCAGCAGTGGCCTTTCTCAGCCCCAGCATTTT.

Here the CDR3 reads CASSFLFGELFF. The CDR3 DNA reads as TGTGCCAGCAGTTTTCTTTTCGGGGAGCTGTTTTTT. The V call is TRBV28, the J call TRBJ2-2, with unresolved D. Germline V gene lookup returns CDR1 MDHEN and CDR2 SYDVKM. V lost 3 bases, J lost 7 bases, and 6 bases lay in between. This CDR3 spans 12 amino acids.

As concerns this clone: Distinct nucleotide sequences in the sample also encode this CDR3. The chain has TRBV20-1 and TRBJ2-7; D gene uncertain. The CDR3 is 10 residues long. Per germline, CDR1 DFQATT and CDR2 SNEGSKA (reference sequence). Trimming left V 5 bases short and J 2 bases short, with 4 bases between. The CDR3 sequence is CSAGPYEQYF. The CDR3 DNA reads as TGCAGTGCTGGCCCCTACGAGCAGTACTTC.

The chain recombines TRBV5-6 with TRBJ2-3, with 7 positions matching TRBD1. Losses at the gene ends were 7 bases for V and 4 bases for J; bases not matched to a gene: 9. The CDR3 sequence is 14 residues long. From germline, CDR1 is SGHDT and CDR2 YYEEEE. The CDR3 spells CASRSQGIADTQYF. The CDR3 DNA reads TGTGCCAGCCGTTCACAGGGGATCGCAGATACGCAGTATTTT.

About this clone: Other DNA sequences in this sample translate to the same CDR3. The DNA of the CDR3 is TGTGCCAGCAGTCCGGGACGGTCAAACACTGAAGCTTTCTTT. This sequence encodes CASSPGRSNTEAFF. This sequence joins TRBV2 and TRBJ1-1; tentative D call: TRBD1 (5 bases). Germline V gene sequence: CDR1 SNHLY, CDR2 FYNNEI. CDR3 length equals 14 residues. Trimming cost V 5 bases and J 2 bases, with 12 bases left between them. Variable domain in full (rest from reference TRBV2 and TRBJ1-1): EPEVTQTPSHQVTQMGQEVILRCVPISNHLYFYWYRQILGQKVEFLVSFYNNEISEKSEIFDDQFSVERPDGSNFTLKIRSTKLEDSAMYFCASSPGRSNTEAFFGQGTRLTVV.

This chain joins TRBV28 and TRBJ1-2, with TRBD1 as a possible D gene (5 bases). The length of the CDR3 is 12 residues. V lost 8 bases and J lost 3, with 10 bases in between. CDR1 is MDHEN and CDR2 is SYDVKM in the germline V gene. CDR3 in amino acids: CASAPGDYGYTF. CDR3 sequence (DNA): TGTGCCAGCGCCCCGGGGGACTATGGCTACACCTTC.

V and J are TRBV2 and TRBJ1-2; TRBD1 matches at 8 bases. Germline V gene lookup returns CDR1 SNHLY and CDR2 FYNNEI. CDR3 length: 14 amino acids. V was pared by 5 bases and J by 4 bases, with 6 bases of the junction left unmatched. The CDR3 coding sequence is TGTGCCAGCAGTCCTCGACAGGGGATCTATGGCTACACCTTC. Translated: CASSPRQGIYGYTF.

V gene TRBV29-1 combines with J gene TRBJ2-7; TRBD2 might be the D (6 bases). The germline CDR1 and CDR2 sequences are SQVTM and ANQGSEA. V was cut by 6 bases and J by 0 bases, with 15 bases left in between. The CDR3 sequence is 14 residues long. CDR3 protein: CSVGTFGSSYEQYF. For the CDR3, the DNA is TGCAGCGTCGGGACTTTTGGGTCCTCCTACGAGCAGTACTTC.

The sample holds one count of this clone. CDR3 in amino acids: CASSPNSRVLAGRTGELFF. In DNA form, the CDR3 reads TGTGCCAGCAGCCCAAACTCCCGGGTACTAGCGGGCCGCACCGGGGAGCTGTTTTTT. V and J are TRBV7-8 and TRBJ2-2; 9 bases fit TRBD2. Germline trimming cut 5 bases from V and 4 bases from J; bases unmatched to any gene: 17. This CDR3 region has 19 residues. Germline V gene data show CDR1 as SGHVS and CDR2 as FQNEAQ.

This clone turned up a few times. The chain carries TRBV2 and TRBJ2-2; 8 bases are a match to TRBD1. This CDR3 is 15 amino acids long. In germline, CDR1 is SNHLY, CDR2 FYNNEI. V lost 2 bases, J lost 3 bases, and 2 bases stayed unmatched. The CDR3 DNA follows: TGTGCCAGCAGTGAACTGGACAGGGACACCGGGGAGCTGTTTTTT. This encodes CASSELDRDTGELFF.

In this sample, this clone turned up a few times. The gene calls are TRBV18 and TRBJ2-7; unclear D gene. Germline CDR1 and CDR2: KGHSH and LQKENI. The CDR3 length is 13 residues. V lost 2 bases and J 4 bases, leaving 9 bases between the germline ends. The DNA for the CDR3 is TGTGCCAGCTCACCATTAGGATTATACGAGCAGTACTTC. Protein sequence: CASSPLGLYEQYF.

The V gene is TRBV28, the J gene TRBJ2-7; 13 bases map to TRBD2. The ends lost 7 bases at V and 5 bases at J; junction bases unmatched: 11. The length of the CDR3 is 16 residues. Per the germline V gene, CDR1 is MDHEN and CDR2 is SYDVKM. The CDR3 loop is CASTGRTSGSPHEQYF. The CDR3 nucleotides are TGTGCCAGCACCGGTAGGACTAGCGGGAGTCCCCACGAGCAGTACTTC.

The CDR3 spells CATSRNFLSGLFF. The CDR3 DNA reads as TGTGCCACCAGCAGGAATTTCCTGTCTGGACTGTTTTTT. The chain joins TRBV15 to TRBJ1-4; unclear D gene. This CDR3 is 13 amino acids long. Trimming pared 3 bases from V and 13 bases from J, leaving 15 bases between. Germline loops: CDR1 LNHNV, CDR2 YYDKDF (reference sequence).